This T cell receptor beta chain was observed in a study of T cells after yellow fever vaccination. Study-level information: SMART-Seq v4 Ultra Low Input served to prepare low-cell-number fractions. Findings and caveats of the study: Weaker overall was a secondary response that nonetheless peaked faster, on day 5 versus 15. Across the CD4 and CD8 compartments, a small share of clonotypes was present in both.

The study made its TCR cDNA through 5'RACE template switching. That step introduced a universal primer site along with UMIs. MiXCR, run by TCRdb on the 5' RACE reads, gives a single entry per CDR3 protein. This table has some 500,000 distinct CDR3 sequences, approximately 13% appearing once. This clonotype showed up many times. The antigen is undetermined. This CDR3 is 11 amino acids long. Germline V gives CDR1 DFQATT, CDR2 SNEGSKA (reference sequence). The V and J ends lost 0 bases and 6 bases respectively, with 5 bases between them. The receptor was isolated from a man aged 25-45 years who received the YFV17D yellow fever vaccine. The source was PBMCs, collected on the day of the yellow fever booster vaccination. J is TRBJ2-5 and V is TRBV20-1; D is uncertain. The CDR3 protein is CSARDSKTQYF. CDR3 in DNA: TGCAGTGCTAGAGATTCGAAGACCCAGTACTTC.